A single sample is the source of the 30 T cell receptor beta chains below, sequenced in a study of spatial heterogeneity in lung cancer. TCRdb analysed the 5' RACE reads with MiXCR anew, one entry per CDR3 protein. The data hold 25,000 to 35,000 distinct CDR3 sequences, with over 9.5% observed a single time. As to time point: blood at routine non-recurrence follow-up after resection. The sequencing here drew on PBMCs, taken at follow-up. Receptor source: a female donor with early-stage non-small cell lung cancer.

This clonotype occurred many times. This sequence joins TRBV7-2 and TRBJ2-7; possible D gene TRBD1, 6 bases. V was shortened by 4 bases and J by 7 bases, with 17 bases between the two germline ends. This CDR3 contains 14 residues. Germline lookup yields CDR1 SGHTA and CDR2 FQGNSA. CDR3 bases: TGTGCCAGCAGCTCGACCCAGGGGACGAGGGAGCAGTACTTC. Protein sequence: CASSSTQGTREQYF.

This rearrangement joins TRBV28 to TRBJ1-6; TRBD1 is a possible D gene (5 bases). Germline values: CDR1 MDHEN, CDR2 SYDVKM. The CDR3 totals 13 residues. V lost 8 bases, J lost 6 bases, and 11 bases lay in between. CDR3 sequence (DNA): TGTGCCAGCCATAGACAGCTTAATTCACCCCTCCACTTT. It encodes CASHRQLNSPLHF.

The chain links TRBV7-3 to TRBJ2-5, with D perhaps matching TRBD2 (6 bases). V was shortened by 5 bases and J by 2 bases, with 15 bases between the two germline ends. The CDR3 totals 15 residues. Germline CDR1 reads SGHTA; CDR2 reads FQGTGA. CDR3 in DNA: TGTGCCAGCAGCCCGGGGACTTGGACGCAAGAGACCCAGTACTTC. It encodes CASSPGTWTQETQYF.

This clonotype was seen ten or more times. The chain has TRBV7-2 and TRBJ2-5, with unresolved D. The V and J ends lost 4 bases and 4 bases respectively, with 10 bases between them. Looked up from germline, CDR1 is SGHTA and CDR2 is FQGNSA. The CDR3 is made up of 13 amino acids. The CDR3 DNA sequence: TGTGCCAGCAGCTCATGGGGTATAGAGACCCAGTACTTC. As protein: CASSSWGIETQYF.

This clonotype has more than one count but fewer than ten. The chain recombines TRBV18 with TRBJ2-5, with 8 bases fitting TRBD1. Germline values: CDR1 KGHSH, CDR2 LQKENI. The CDR3 runs to 13 residues. V dropped 3 bases and J dropped 5; count of bases not matched to a gene: 2. DNA of the CDR3: TGTGCCAGCTCACCCAACAGGGGGGAGACCCAGTACTTC. It specifies CASSPNRGETQYF.

This clonotype has a handful of counts. Relative to the germline gene, one junction end is altered; a read error may explain this. The chain carries TRBV4-2 and TRBJ2-1; D is undetermined. Germline assignment: CDR1 LGHNA and CDR2 YNFKEQ. This CDR3 spans 15 amino acids. The CDR3 DNA sequence: TGTGCCAGCAGCCAGACCGGGTTCTCCCACAATGAGCAGTTCTTC. Amino acid sequence: CASSQTGFSHNEQFF.

This clonotype was recorded many times. This rearrangement joins TRBV28 to TRBJ2-1; TRBD2 might be the D (5 bases). V was clipped by 7 bases and J by 2 bases, with 18 bases between them. The length of the CDR3 is 16 residues. CDR1 MDHEN and CDR2 SYDVKM come from the germline V gene. The CDR3: CASTQSGHTPYNEQFF. DNA of the CDR3: TGTGCCAGCACTCAAAGCGGCCATACGCCCTACAATGAGCAGTTCTTC.

This clonotype was counted many times. J is TRBJ1-1 and V is TRBV19; no reliable D call. The CDR3 contains 14 residues. With 3 bases removed from V and 4 bases from J, the gap between germline ends came to 12 bases. Per germline, CDR1 LNHDA and CDR2 SQIVND (reference sequence). The CDR3 nucleotides are TGTGCCAGTAGTATTGGGGTTGAGCTCACTGAAGCTTTCTTT. Translated: CASSIGVELTEAFF.

This clonotype was detected ten times or more. This sequence joins TRBV7-2 and TRBJ1-6; no firm D call. Germline V gives CDR1 SGHTA, CDR2 FQGNSA. The CDR3 length is 14 residues. Trimming shortened V by 6 bases and J by 7 bases, and 13 bases separated the two germline ends. The CDR3 bases are TGTGCCAGCAGACTACAGTTGGGGAATTCACCCCTCCACTTT. Its protein product is CASRLQLGNSPLHF.

This clonotype was counted between two and nine times. The CDR3 protein is CASRTPGGGEQFF. The DNA of the CDR3 is TGTGCCAGCAGAACCCCGGGGGGAGGTGAGCAGTTCTTC. This chain uses TRBV6-5 with TRBJ2-1; 7 positions match TRBD2. V was pared by 6 bases and J by 9 bases, with 8 bases of the junction left unmatched. CDR3 length: 13 residues. Per the germline V gene, CDR1 is MNHEY and CDR2 is SVGAGI.

This rearrangement joins TRBV7-2 to TRBJ2-5; 10 nucleotides match TRBD2. In germline, CDR1 is SGHTA, CDR2 FQGNSA. With V trimmed by 1 base and J by 5 bases, 4 bases remained unmatched. This CDR3 is built from 15 residues. The CDR3 DNA reads as TGTGCCAGCAGCTTAGGGGCTAGCGGGGGTGAGACCCAGTACTTC. Its protein is CASSLGASGGETQYF.

This chain connects TRBV2 to TRBJ2-7; TRBD1 might be the D (5 bases). The germline V and J ends were trimmed by 2 bases and 5 bases, with 13 bases remaining between them. This CDR3 is 14 amino acids long. Germline V gene sequence: CDR1 SNHLY, CDR2 FYNNEI. The CDR3 loop is CASSENRGRNEQYF. In DNA form, the CDR3 reads TGTGCCAGCAGTGAAAATAGGGGCAGGAACGAGCAGTACTTC.

This clonotype was counted at least ten times. The rearrangement joins TRBV29-1 to TRBJ2-1, with D tentatively TRBD1 or TRBD2 (5 bases each). V gave up 4 bases and J gave up 9 bases, with 16 bases separating them. Per germline, CDR1 SQVTM and CDR2 ANQGSEA. The CDR3 has 13 amino acids. CDR3 sequence (DNA): TGCAGCGTTGCATCGGGGCCTACAACTGAGCAGTTCTTC. Translation: CSVASGPTTEQFF.

This clonotype has at least ten counts. This chain uses TRBV5-1 with TRBJ2-1, with 10 positions matching TRBD1. There are 18 residues in the CDR3. With 4 bases clipped from V and 0 bases from J, the junction kept 10 bases outside the gene matches. CDR1 is SGHRS, CDR2 YFSETQ, per germline. CDR3 loop: CASSKDRGTDYSYNEQFF. In nucleotides, the CDR3 is TGCGCCAGCAGCAAGGACAGGGGGACCGATTACTCCTACAATGAGCAGTTCTTC. Filled out from reference TRBV5-1 and TRBJ2-1, the complete variable domain reads KAGVTQTPRYLIKTRGQQVTLSCSPISGHRSVSWYQQTPGQGLQFLFEYFSETQRNKGNFPGRFSGRQFSNSRSEMNVSTLELGDSALYLCASSKDRGTDYSYNEQFFGPGTRLTVL.

The gene calls are TRBV7-8 and TRBJ2-5; no clear D. The CDR3 is 14 residues long. Per the germline V gene, CDR1 is SGHVS and CDR2 is FQNEAQ. Trimming shortened V by 3 bases and J by 5 bases, and 13 bases separated the two germline ends. The CDR3 nucleotides read TGTGCCAGCAGCTTCAAGCGATTCGGGGAGACCCAGTACTTC. Its translation: CASSFKRFGETQYF.

The rearrangement joins TRBV7-8 to TRBJ2-4, with no clear D. With 1 base removed from V and 8 bases from J, the gap between germline ends came to 12 bases. Germline-derived CDR1 and CDR2 are SGHVS and FQNEAQ. The CDR3 runs 14 residues. The CDR3 DNA is TGTGCCAGCAGCTTAGTTCAGCTTGGGGACATTCAGTACTTC. This encodes CASSLVQLGDIQYF.

The rearrangement links TRBV28 to TRBJ2-7, with 10 bases that match TRBD1. Germline CDR1 reads MDHEN; CDR2 reads SYDVKM. Trimming at V came to 6 bases and at J to 0 bases, leaving 8 bases not matched to a gene. This CDR3 comprises 16 residues. The CDR3 region has the DNA TGTGCCAGCAGCCAACTCGGGACAGGGGTCTCCTACGAGCAGTACTTC. This sequence encodes CASSQLGTGVSYEQYF.

This clonotype was recorded many times. DNA of the CDR3: TGCGCCAGCAGCCAAGGGACAGGAATCTACGAGCAGTACTTC. Translated: CASSQGTGIYEQYF. The V call is TRBV4-3, the J call TRBJ2-7, with 7 bases that match TRBD1. V shed 1 base and J 3 bases; nucleotides not matched to a gene: 3. This CDR3 region has 14 residues. CDR1 and CDR2 (germline): LGHNA, YSLEER.

This clonotype was detected once. It may be a read error: a sequence one base away is much more abundant. The CDR3 protein is CASAYLEVSGNTIYF. The CDR3 nucleotides are TGTGCCAGCGCATATTTGGAGGTTTCTGGAAACACCATATATTTT. The chain carries TRBV6-6 and TRBJ1-3; D not certain. V was trimmed by 8 bases and J by 1 base, leaving 15 bases between them. Per germline, CDR1 MNHNY and CDR2 SVGAGI (reference sequence). The CDR3 loop spans 15 amino acids.

This clonotype was observed at least ten times. J is TRBJ2-3 and V is TRBV25-1; no clear D gene. The CDR3 has 14 amino acids. Germline CDR1 reads MGHDK; CDR2 reads SYGVNS. V dropped 1 base and J dropped 3 bases, with 8 bases sitting between them. In DNA form, the CDR3 reads TGTGCCAGCAGTGAATTCGGTATGACAGATACGCAGTATTTT. Translating it yields CASSEFGMTDTQYF.

This clonotype occurred many times. The chain combines TRBV5-1 with TRBJ2-2; D is possibly TRBD1 (5 bases). The CDR3 covers 10 residues. CDR1 and CDR2 from the germline V gene are SGHRS and YFSETQ. Deletions cut 4 bases from V and 15 bases from J, with 10 bases between. The CDR3 coding sequence is TGCGCCAGCAGCGGGGCATCCTTGTTTTTT. It yields the protein CASSGASLFF.

This clonotype has a count of ten or more. The J gene is TRBJ2-3, the V gene TRBV3-1; D ambiguous. Trimming took 4 bases from V and 0 from J, leaving 5 bases between them. This CDR3 comprises 13 residues. Per the germline V gene, CDR1 is LGHDT and CDR2 is YNNKEL (reference sequence). This CDR3 is CASSRQSTDTQYF. The DNA of the CDR3 is TGTGCCAGCAGCCGCCAGAGCACAGATACGCAGTATTTT.

There are many counts of this clonotype. This sequence joins TRBV3-1 and TRBJ2-2, with TRBD2 matching 12 bases. Looked up from germline, CDR1 is LGHDT and CDR2 is YNNKEL (reference sequence). J lost 1 base, V lost 4 bases, and 4 bases had no gene match. The CDR3 consists of 17 residues. CDR3 sequence: CASSPRTSGENTGELFF. The CDR3 nucleotides are TGTGCCAGCAGCCCTAGGACTAGCGGGGAGAACACCGGGGAGCTGTTTTTT.

This clonotype appeared a single time. A read error may produce the germline difference seen at one junction end. The gene calls are TRBV4-1 and TRBJ1-1; D is unclear. CDR1 and CDR2 from the germline V gene are MGHRA and YSYEKL. The CDR3 is 17 amino acids. The CDR3 DNA reads as TGCGCCAGCAGCCAAATAAAGGCATGGGGAGTGAACATTGAAGCTTTCTTT. The encoded protein is CASSQIKAWGVNIEAFF.

A few counts support this clonotype. The chain carries TRBV10-3 and TRBJ2-7, with 8 nucleotides matching TRBD1. Germline assignment: CDR1 ENHRY and CDR2 SYGVKD. The CDR3 is made up of 13 amino acids. Germline trimming cut 5 bases from V and 5 bases from J; bases unmatched to any gene: 5. This chain's CDR3 is CAISRTGPHEQYF. In nucleotides, the CDR3 is TGTGCCATCAGTCGGACAGGGCCCCACGAGCAGTACTTC.

This clonotype was detected only a few times. The chain is built from TRBV20-1 and TRBJ2-7; D is ambiguous. Germline loops: CDR1 DFQATT, CDR2 SNEGSKA (reference sequence). V shed 0 bases and J shed 7 bases, with 10 bases lying between them. The CDR3 is 12 residues long. The CDR3 DNA reads as TGCAGTGCTAGAGATGGGCGTCCGGAGCAGTACTTC. This gives the protein CSARDGRPEQYF.

Ten or more counts support this clonotype. This chain links TRBV18 with TRBJ2-3; no definite D call. There are 11 residues in the CDR3. With 6 bases removed from V and 7 bases from J, the gap between germline ends came to 8 bases. The germline gives CDR1 KGHSH, CDR2 LQKENI. The CDR3 reads CASSPRHTQYF. The CDR3 nucleotides are TGTGCCAGCTCCCCCCGCCATACGCAGTATTTT. Full variable domain (rest looked up from reference TRBV18 and TRBJ2-3): NAGVMQNPRHLVRRRGQEARLRCSPMKGHSHVYWYRQLPEEGLKFMVYLQKENIIDESGMPKERFSAEFPKEGPSILRIQQVVRGDSAAYFCASSPRHTQYFGPGTRLTVL.

V and J are TRBV28 and TRBJ2-4; D may be TRBD1 (6 bases). Trimming took 5 bases from V and 2 from J, leaving 10 bases between them. The CDR3 runs 14 residues. CDR1 MDHEN and CDR2 SYDVKM come from the germline V gene. DNA for the CDR3: TGTGCCAGCAGTAACAGGGTTTCCAAAAACATTCAGTACTTC. It codes for CASSNRVSKNIQYF.

Ten or more counts support this clonotype. The gene calls are TRBV12-3 or TRBV12-4 and TRBJ2-4; D gene ambiguous. The CDR3 has 13 amino acids. V was trimmed by 6 bases and J by 8 bases, leaving 14 bases between them. The CDR3 sequence: CASSRPEVDIQYF. As DNA, the CDR3 is TGTGCCAGCAGCCGACCGGAAGTAGACATTCAGTACTTC.

This clonotype was observed at least ten times. This chain links TRBV29-1 with TRBJ2-7; D not resolved. CDR1 is SQVTM and CDR2 is ANQGSEA in the germline V gene. The CDR3 extends over 13 amino acids. V shed 3 bases and J shed 7 bases, with 16 bases lying between them. In DNA form, the CDR3 reads TGCAGCGTTGAGGTCAGTGGATTTGGAGAGCAGTACTTC. It translates to CSVEVSGFGEQYF.